This T cell receptor (beta chain) was observed in a study of CD8 T cells in Susac syndrome. TCR beta from blood CD8+ and CD4+ T cells was sequenced. Relapsing-remitting disease, either stable or active, was present in the treatment-naive patients who were the multiple sclerosis controls. Negative isolation yielded CD8+ and CD4+ T cells; FACS enriched TEMRA cells. A quantity of about 0.5 to 1 ug RNA underwent reverse transcription using random hexamers. A multiplex approach, immunoSEQ multiplex PCR, amplified TCR beta CDR3 across 54 Vbeta and 13 Jbeta. Each CDR3 protein gets one entry after TCRdb re-called the immunoSEQ multiplex PCR reads with MiXCR. The repertoire holds just over 300,000 distinct CDR3 sequences, with just over 90% as singletons. Germline V lookup: CDR1 MGHRA, CDR2 YSYEKL. This CDR3 comprises 16 residues. V lost 0 bases and J lost 2, with 8 bases in between.

This chain joins TRBV4-1 and TRBJ2-6; no reliable D call. This TCR was sampled from a human donor with multiple sclerosis. Material for sequencing was CD4+ T cells from PBMCs. The CDR3 loop reads CASSQDVGTGANVLTF. The CDR3 nucleotides are TGCGCCAGCAGCCAAGATGTGGGGACTGGGGCCAACGTCCTGACTTTC.